The 18 T cell receptor beta chains listed next were all sequenced from one sample in a study of blood T cells in healthy people across ages (dated by TCRdb to 2014 to 2015). The method was 5' RACE. The listed sequencing device is Illumina HiSeq 2500. A second roughly 6 to 12 cycle PCR used a sample-barcoded 5' primer and a J-beta primer mix. TCRdb passed the public sequencing reads through fastp at Q25 and MiXCR, retaining productive beta sequences. CDR3 protein sequences are deduplicated, and each keeps its most common genes and DNA. The sample yields over 300,000 distinct CDR3 sequences; 45% to 65% were counted once. The ten largest clones capture approximately 51% of the sample. Sequencing was carried out using blood. These TCRs come from a man between 60 and 70 years old in good health.

This clonotype appeared many times. V usage is TRBV4-3 and J usage is TRBJ2-1, with 7 bases fitting TRBD2. J lost 8 bases, V lost 6 bases, and 13 bases had no gene match. The CDR3 consists of 15 residues. Germline V gives CDR1 LGHNA, CDR2 YSLEER. In nucleotides, the CDR3 is TGCGCCAGCAGTACCGGGGGAGGGGCAGTTGATGAGCAGTTCTTC. Translated: CASSTGGGAVDEQFF.

The chain links TRBV9 to TRBJ1-2; the match to TRBD1 covers 11 bases. The CDR3 consists of 15 residues. The V gene end was trimmed by 0 bases and the J gene end by 7 bases; junction bases not matched to a gene: 5. Germline CDR1 SGDLS, CDR2 YYNGEE. The CDR3 bases are TGTGCCAGCAGCGTAGCCACGGGACAGGGGGGTGGCTACACCTTC. It specifies CASSVATGQGGGYTF.

The V and J genes are TRBV7-2 and TRBJ2-1; 9 positions match TRBD2. V was clipped by 2 bases and J by 4 bases; unmatched bases: 3. The CDR3 has 15 amino acids. The germline V gene encodes CDR1 SGHTA and CDR2 FQGNSA. Here the CDR3 reads CASSLTAGGYNEQFF. The CDR3 bases are TGTGCCAGCAGCTTAACGGCGGGAGGGTACAATGAGCAGTTCTTC.

This clonotype was observed a handful of times. The J gene is TRBJ2-3, the V gene TRBV7-9, with 9 bases that match TRBD1. Germline lookup yields CDR1 SEHNR and CDR2 FQNEAQ (reference sequence). The CDR3 loop spans 14 amino acids. The trim removed 5 bases at V and 5 bases at J, leaving 5 bases unmatched. Here the CDR3 DNA reads TGTGCCAGCAGCCCCGGGACAGGGATAGATACGCAGTATTTT. Translated, it gives CASSPGTGIDTQYF.

CDR3 nucleotides: TGTGCCAGCAGCCGCGGCGAGGGTTATGGCGAGCAGTACTTC. Its protein is CASSRGEGYGEQYF. The V call is TRBV7-2, the J call TRBJ2-7, with D tentatively TRBD2 (5 bases). Looked up from germline, CDR1 is SGHTA and CDR2 is FQGNSA. The V end was cut by 5 bases, the J end by 6 bases, with 17 bases between. The CDR3 spans 14 residues.

V usage is TRBV3-1 and J usage is TRBJ2-7; D is perhaps TRBD2 (6 bases). The CDR3 spans 15 residues. Trimming left V 5 bases short and J 1 base short, with 15 bases between. Germline CDR1 reads LGHDT; CDR2 reads YNNKEL (reference sequence). In DNA form, the CDR3 reads TGTGCCAGCAGCAGTAGAGGGAGGAGGTCCTACGAGCAGTACTTC. It is translated as CASSSRGRRSYEQYF.

The V and J genes are TRBV28 and TRBJ2-7, with D perhaps TRBD2 (6 bases). The CDR3 covers 15 residues. Trimming took off 5 bases at V and 0 bases at J, with 14 bases between the two ends. CDR1 and CDR2 from the germline V gene are MDHEN and SYDVKM. DNA for the CDR3: TGTGCCAGCAGTGGTTCGGGGGTTCCCTCCTACGAGCAGTACTTC. It is translated as CASSGSGVPSYEQYF.

V and J are TRBV18 and TRBJ2-5, with D perhaps TRBD1 (6 bases). In germline, CDR1 is KGHSH, CDR2 LQKENI. This CDR3 has 12 residues. Trimming removed 4 bases at V and 11 bases at J, with 14 bases between. In DNA, the CDR3 is TGTGCCAGCTCACGACAGAGGGACATACAGTACTTC. Translation: CASSRQRDIQYF.

The rearrangement uses TRBV11-2 and TRBJ2-7; D call uncertain. The CDR3 totals 11 residues. Germline assignment: CDR1 SGHAT and CDR2 FQNNGV. Trimming took off 4 bases at V and 5 bases at J, with 6 bases between the two ends. CDR3 DNA: TGTGCCAGCAGCTGGGCGAACGAGCAGTACTTC. It translates to CASSWANEQYF.

The rearrangement joins TRBV4-1 to TRBJ2-1; D gene ambiguous. V lost 6 bases and J 0 bases, leaving 12 bases between the germline ends. Looked up from germline, CDR1 is MGHRA and CDR2 is YSYEKL. The length of the CDR3 is 15 residues. For the CDR3, the DNA is TGCGCCAGCAGAAACATTCCCCGCTCCTACAATGAGCAGTTCTTC. This encodes CASRNIPRSYNEQFF.

The chain couples TRBV12-3 or TRBV12-4 to TRBJ2-7; 7 nucleotides align to TRBD1. This CDR3 region has 14 residues. Trimming at V came to 6 bases and at J to 2 bases, leaving 7 bases not matched to a gene. The CDR3: CASRPGTVPYEQYF. The DNA of the CDR3 is TGTGCCAGCAGACCCGGGACAGTACCCTACGAGCAGTACTTC.

The table lists this clonotype with many counts. The V and J genes are TRBV29-1 and TRBJ2-3; unclear D gene. This CDR3 is built from 12 residues. V lost 4 bases, J lost 2 bases, and 7 bases lay in between. Germline lookup yields CDR1 SQVTM and CDR2 ANQGSEA. The CDR3 sequence: CSVAVITDTQYF. The CDR3 region has the DNA TGCAGCGTTGCGGTTATCACAGATACGCAGTATTTT.

This clonotype was detected a few times. V and J are TRBV10-1 and TRBJ2-5; TRBD2 might be the D (6 bases). The V gene's germline CDR1 is WNHNN and CDR2 SYGVQD (reference sequence). This CDR3 comprises 12 residues. Deletions cut 1 base from V and 11 bases from J, with 11 bases between. CDR3 loop: CASSELSGEQYF. The DNA for the CDR3 is TGCGCCAGCAGTGAGTTATCGGGGGAGCAGTACTTC.

The rearrangement uses TRBV5-6 and TRBJ2-5, with 10 positions matching TRBD2. Looked up from germline, CDR1 is SGHDT and CDR2 is YYEEEE. The CDR3 loop spans 13 amino acids. V lost 4 bases and J lost 11; bases outside the gene matches: 8. This chain's CDR3 is CASSTGTSVEQYF. CDR3 bases: TGTGCCAGCAGCACCGGGACTAGCGTTGAGCAGTACTTC. The full variable domain, its missing parts supplied by reference TRBV5-6 and TRBJ2-5, is DAGVTQSPTHLIKTRGQQVTLRCSPKSGHDTVSWYQQALGQGPQFIFQYYEEEERQRGNFPDRFSGHQFPNYSSELNVNALLLGDSALYLCASSTGTSVEQYFGPGTRLLVL.

A few counts support this clonotype. The rearrangement links TRBV7-2 to TRBJ2-5; the D is unclear. The V end was cut by 5 bases, the J end by 2 bases, with 9 bases between. The germline V gene has CDR1 SGHTA and CDR2 FQGNSA. CDR3 length: 13 amino acids. The CDR3 spells CASSQLGQETQYF. The DNA of the CDR3 is TGTGCCAGCAGCCAGTTGGGTCAAGAGACCCAGTACTTC.

The chain carries TRBV20-1 and TRBJ2-7; 12 bases fit TRBD2. J was trimmed by 0 bases and V by 4 bases; bases with no gene match: 10. The germline gives CDR1 DFQATT, CDR2 SNEGSKA (reference sequence). This CDR3 is built from 17 residues. The DNA of the CDR3 is TGCAGTGCTAACCGACTAGCGGGAGAGGTAGTCTCCTACGAGCAGTACTTC. It encodes CSANRLAGEVVSYEQYF.

The chain links TRBV5-1 to TRBJ2-2; the D is unclear. The CDR3 is 14 residues long. V was pared by 10 bases and J by 0 bases, with 13 bases between. Germline V gives CDR1 SGHRS, CDR2 YFSETQ. CDR3 region: CASMPAANTGELFF. In nucleotides, the CDR3 is TGCGCCTCAATGCCCGCTGCGAACACCGGGGAGCTGTTTTTT.

This chain links TRBV11-2 with TRBJ2-1; 7 bases match TRBD2. The CDR3 is 14 amino acids. V lost 5 bases to trimming and J lost 13 bases; unmatched junction nucleotides: 14. In germline, CDR1 is SGHAT, CDR2 FQNNGV. This chain's CDR3 is CASSIGTIQETQFF. DNA of the CDR3: TGTGCCAGCAGCATCGGGACTATCCAAGAGACCCAGTTCTTC.